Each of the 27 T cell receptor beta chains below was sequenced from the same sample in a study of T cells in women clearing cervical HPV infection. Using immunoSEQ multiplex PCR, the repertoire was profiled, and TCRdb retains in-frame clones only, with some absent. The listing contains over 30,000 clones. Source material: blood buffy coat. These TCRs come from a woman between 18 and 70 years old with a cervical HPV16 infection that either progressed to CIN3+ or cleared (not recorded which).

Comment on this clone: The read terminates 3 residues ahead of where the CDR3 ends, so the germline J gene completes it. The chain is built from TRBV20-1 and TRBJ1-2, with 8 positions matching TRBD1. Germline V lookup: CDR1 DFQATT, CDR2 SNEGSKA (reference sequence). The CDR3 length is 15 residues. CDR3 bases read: TGCAGTGCTAGAGGTCAACAGGGGGACTTTTACGGG. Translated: CSARGQQGDFYG. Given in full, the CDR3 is CSARGQQGDFYGYTF.

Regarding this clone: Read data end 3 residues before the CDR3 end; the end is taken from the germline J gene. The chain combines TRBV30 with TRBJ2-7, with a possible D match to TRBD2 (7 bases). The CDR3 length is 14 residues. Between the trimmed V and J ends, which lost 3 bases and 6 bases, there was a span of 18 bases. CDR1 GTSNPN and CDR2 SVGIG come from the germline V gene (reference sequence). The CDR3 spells CAWRPDGGAVEQYF. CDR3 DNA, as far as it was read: TGTGCCTGGAGGCCGGATGGGGGGGCGGTCGAG.

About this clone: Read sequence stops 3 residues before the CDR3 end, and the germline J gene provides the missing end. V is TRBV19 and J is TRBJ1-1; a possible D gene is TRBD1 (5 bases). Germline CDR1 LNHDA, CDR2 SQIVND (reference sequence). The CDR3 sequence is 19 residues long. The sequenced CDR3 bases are TGTGCCAGTAGTGTCAAACTAGCGGGGGAAATCCTCTACTCCTACGAG. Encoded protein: CASSVKLAGEILYSYE. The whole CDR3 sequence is CASSVKLAGEILYSYEAFF.

The CDR3 spells CASSPPSGILYNEQFF. The CDR3 DNA, read in part, is TGTGCCAGCTCACCACCGTCGGGGATACTCTACAATGAG. V and J are TRBV18 and TRBJ2-1; D is perhaps TRBD2 (5 bases). The read gets to within 3 residues of the CDR3 end, and the germline J gene fills in the rest. This CDR3 is 16 amino acids long. The V end was cut by 0 bases, the J end by 3 bases, with 12 bases between. Germline assignment: CDR1 KGHSH and CDR2 LQKENI.

The CDR3 sequence is CAWSRRRGLEVVGSGQYF. The CDR3 bases that were read are TGTGCCTGGAGCCGCCGGAGGGGGCTCGAGGTAGTCGGGAGTGGT. This chain joins TRBV30 and TRBJ2-4; possible D gene TRBD1, 7 bases. The sequenced fragment ends 3 residues before the CDR3 boundary, so the rest is inferred from the germline J gene. The CDR3 consists of 18 residues. Germline V lookup: CDR1 GTSNPN, CDR2 SVGIG (reference sequence).

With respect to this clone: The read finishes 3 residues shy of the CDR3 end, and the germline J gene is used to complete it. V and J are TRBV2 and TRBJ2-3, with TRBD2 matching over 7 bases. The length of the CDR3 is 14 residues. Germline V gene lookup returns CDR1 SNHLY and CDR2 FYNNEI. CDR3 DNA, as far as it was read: TGTGCCAGCAGTGATGAGCGGGGCTGGGAGACG. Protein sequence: CASSDERGWET. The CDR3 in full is CASSDERGWETQYF.

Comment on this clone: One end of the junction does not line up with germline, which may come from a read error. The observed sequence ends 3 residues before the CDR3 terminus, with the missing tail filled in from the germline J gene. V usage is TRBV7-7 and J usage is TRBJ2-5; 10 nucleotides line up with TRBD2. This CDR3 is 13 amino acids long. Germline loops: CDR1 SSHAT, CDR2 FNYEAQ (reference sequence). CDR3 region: CASSPGLAETQYF. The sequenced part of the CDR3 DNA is TGTGCTAGCAGCCCGGGACTAGCGGAGACC.

CDR3 residues: CSAYDQVGEEKLFF. Partial CDR3 DNA: TGCAGTGCCTACGACCAGGTCGGCGAAGAGAAA. The V call is TRBV20-1, the J call TRBJ1-4; unclear D gene. The read stops 3 residues short of the end of the CDR3; the missing end is completed from the germline J gene. The CDR3 is made up of 14 amino acids. CDR1 is DFQATT and CDR2 is SNEGSKA in the germline V gene (reference sequence).

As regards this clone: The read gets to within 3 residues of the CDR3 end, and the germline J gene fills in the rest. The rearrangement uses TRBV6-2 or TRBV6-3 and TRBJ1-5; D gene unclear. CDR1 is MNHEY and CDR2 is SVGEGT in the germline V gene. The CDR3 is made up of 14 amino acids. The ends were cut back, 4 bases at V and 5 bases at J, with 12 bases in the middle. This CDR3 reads CASSWAGNYQPQHF. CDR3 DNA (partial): TGTGCCAGCAGTTGGGCGGGGAATTATCAGCCC.

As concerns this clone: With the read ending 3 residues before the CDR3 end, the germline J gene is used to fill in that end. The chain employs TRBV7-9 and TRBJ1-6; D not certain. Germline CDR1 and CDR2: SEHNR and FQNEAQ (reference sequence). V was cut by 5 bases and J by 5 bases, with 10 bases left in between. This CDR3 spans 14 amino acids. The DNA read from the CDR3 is TGTGCCAGCAGCCCCTACACAGATAATTCACCC. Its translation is CASSPYTDNSP. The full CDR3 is CASSPYTDNSPLHF.

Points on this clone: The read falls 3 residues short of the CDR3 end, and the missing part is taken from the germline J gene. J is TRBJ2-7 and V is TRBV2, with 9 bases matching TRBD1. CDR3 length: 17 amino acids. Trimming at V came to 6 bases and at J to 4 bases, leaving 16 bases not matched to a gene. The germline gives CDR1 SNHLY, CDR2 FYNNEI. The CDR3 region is CASRHPASGTGKYEQYF. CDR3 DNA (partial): TGTGCCAGCAGACATCCCGCTTCCGGGACAGGGAAGTACGAG.

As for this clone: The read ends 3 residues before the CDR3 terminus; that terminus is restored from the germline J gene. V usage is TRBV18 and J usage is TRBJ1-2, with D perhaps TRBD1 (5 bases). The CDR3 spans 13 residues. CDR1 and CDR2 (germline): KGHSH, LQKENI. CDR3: CASSPRGQGTYTF. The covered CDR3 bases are TGTGCCAGCTCACCCCGTGGGCAGGGAACC.

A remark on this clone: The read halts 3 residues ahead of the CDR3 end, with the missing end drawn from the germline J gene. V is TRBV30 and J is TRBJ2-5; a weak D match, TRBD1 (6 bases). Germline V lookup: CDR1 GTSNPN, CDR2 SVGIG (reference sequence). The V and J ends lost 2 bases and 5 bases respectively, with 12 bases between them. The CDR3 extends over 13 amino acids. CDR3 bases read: TGTGCCTGGAGTCGACAGAGGGGGGAGACC. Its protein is CAWSRQRGET. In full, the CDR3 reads CAWSRQRGETQYF. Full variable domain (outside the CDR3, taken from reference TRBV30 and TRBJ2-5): SQTIHQWPATLVQPVGSPLSLECTVEGTSNPNLYWYRQAAGRGLQLLFYSVGIGQISSEVPQNLSASRPQDRQFILSSKKLLLSDSGFYLCAWSRQRGETQYFGPGTRLLVL.

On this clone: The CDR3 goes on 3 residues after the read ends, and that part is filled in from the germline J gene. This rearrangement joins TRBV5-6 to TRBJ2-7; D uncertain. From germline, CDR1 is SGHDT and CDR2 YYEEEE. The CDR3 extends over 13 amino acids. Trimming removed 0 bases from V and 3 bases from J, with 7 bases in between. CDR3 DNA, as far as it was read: TGTGCCAGCAGCTTGGGCCCACTCTACGAG. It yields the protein CASSLGPLYE. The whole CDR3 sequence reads CASSLGPLYEQYF.

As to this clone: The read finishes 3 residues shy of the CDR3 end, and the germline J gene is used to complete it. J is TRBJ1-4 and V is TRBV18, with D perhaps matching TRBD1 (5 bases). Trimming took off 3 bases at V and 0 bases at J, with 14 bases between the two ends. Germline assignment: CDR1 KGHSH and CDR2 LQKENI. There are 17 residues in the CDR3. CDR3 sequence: CASSPYTGRATNEKLFF. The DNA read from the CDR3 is TGTGCCAGCTCACCCTACACAGGCCGAGCAACTAATGAAAAA.

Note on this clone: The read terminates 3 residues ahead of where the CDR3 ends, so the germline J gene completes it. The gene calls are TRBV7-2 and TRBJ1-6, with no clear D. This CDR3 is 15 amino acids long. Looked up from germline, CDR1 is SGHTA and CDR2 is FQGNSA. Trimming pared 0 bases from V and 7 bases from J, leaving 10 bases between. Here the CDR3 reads CASSLAGPTNSPLHF. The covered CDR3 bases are TGTGCCAGCAGCTTAGCGGGCCCAACCAATTCACCC.

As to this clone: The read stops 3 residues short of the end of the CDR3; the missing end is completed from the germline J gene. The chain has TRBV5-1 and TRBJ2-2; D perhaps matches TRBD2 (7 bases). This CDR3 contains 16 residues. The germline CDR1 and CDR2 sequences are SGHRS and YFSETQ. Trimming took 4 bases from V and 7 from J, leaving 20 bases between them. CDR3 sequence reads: CASSSFGGPGGGELFF. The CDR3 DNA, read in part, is TGCGCCAGCAGCAGTTTCGGGGGGCCAGGTGGCGGGGAG. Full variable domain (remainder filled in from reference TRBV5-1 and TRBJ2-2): KAGVTQTPRYLIKTRGQQVTLSCSPISGHRSVSWYQQTPGQGLQFLFEYFSETQRNKGNFPGRFSGRQFSNSRSEMNVSTLELGDSALYLCASSSFGGPGGGELFFGEGSRLTVL.

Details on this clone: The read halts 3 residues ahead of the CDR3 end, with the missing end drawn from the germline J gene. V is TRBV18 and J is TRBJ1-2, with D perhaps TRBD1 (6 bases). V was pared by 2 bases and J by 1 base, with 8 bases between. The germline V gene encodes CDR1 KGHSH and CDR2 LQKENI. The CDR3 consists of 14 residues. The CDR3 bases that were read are TGTGCCAGCTCACCAGGGACATATAACTATGGC. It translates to CASSPGTYNYG. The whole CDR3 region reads CASSPGTYNYGYTF.

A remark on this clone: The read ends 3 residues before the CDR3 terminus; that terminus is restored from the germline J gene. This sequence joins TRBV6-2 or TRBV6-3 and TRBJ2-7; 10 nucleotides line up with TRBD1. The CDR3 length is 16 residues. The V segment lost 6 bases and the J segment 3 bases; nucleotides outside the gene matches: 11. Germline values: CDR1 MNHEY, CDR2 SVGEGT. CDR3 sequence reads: CASRPPGQGKNYEQYF. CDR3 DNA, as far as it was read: TGTGCCAGCAGACCTCCGGGACAGGGGAAAAACTACGAG.

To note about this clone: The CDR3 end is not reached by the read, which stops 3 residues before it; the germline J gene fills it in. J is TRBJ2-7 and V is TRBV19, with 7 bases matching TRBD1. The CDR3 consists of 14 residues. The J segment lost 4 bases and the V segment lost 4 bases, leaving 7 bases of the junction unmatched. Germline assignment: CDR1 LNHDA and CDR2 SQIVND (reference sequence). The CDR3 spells CASSKDRVGYEQYF. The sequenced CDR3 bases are TGTGCCAGTAGTAAAGACAGGGTTGGGTACGAG.

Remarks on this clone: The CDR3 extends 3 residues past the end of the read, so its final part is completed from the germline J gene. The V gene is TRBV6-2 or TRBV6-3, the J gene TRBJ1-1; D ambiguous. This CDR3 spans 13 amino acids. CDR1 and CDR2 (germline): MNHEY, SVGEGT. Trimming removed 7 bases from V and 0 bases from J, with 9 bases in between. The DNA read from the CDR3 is TGTGCCAGCACGTTCGGGGTGAACACTGAA. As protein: CASTFGVNTE. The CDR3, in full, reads CASTFGVNTEAFF.

The CDR3 sequence is CASSRGLDGSYEQYF. CDR3 DNA, as far as it was read: TGTGCCAGCAGTCGGGGACTAGATGGGTCCTACGAG. The rearrangement joins TRBV6-2 or TRBV6-3 to TRBJ2-7, with TRBD2 matching over 8 bases. The CDR3 goes on 3 residues after the read ends, and that part is filled in from the germline J gene. The V and J ends lost 5 bases and 1 base, in that order; junction bases with no gene match: 7. This CDR3 has 15 residues. Germline CDR1 and CDR2: MNHEY and SVGEGT.

CDR3 amino acids: CASRSRGTEAFF. The sequenced CDR3 bases are TGTGCCAGCAGGTCCAGGGGAACTGAA. The gene calls are TRBV7-2 and TRBJ1-1; perhaps TRBD1 as D (6 bases). With the read ending 3 residues before the CDR3 end, the germline J gene is used to fill in that end. The CDR3 has 12 amino acids. Germline V lookup: CDR1 SGHTA, CDR2 FQGNSA. Between the trimmed V and J ends, which lost 6 bases and 5 bases, there was a span of 10 bases.

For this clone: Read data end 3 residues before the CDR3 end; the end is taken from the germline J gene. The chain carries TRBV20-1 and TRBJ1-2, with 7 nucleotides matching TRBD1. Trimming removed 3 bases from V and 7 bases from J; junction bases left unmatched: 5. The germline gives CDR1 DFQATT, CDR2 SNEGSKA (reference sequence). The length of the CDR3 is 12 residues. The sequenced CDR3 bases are TGCAGTGCTAGCAACAGGGGAGGTGGC. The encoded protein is CSASNRGGG. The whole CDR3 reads CSASNRGGGYTF.

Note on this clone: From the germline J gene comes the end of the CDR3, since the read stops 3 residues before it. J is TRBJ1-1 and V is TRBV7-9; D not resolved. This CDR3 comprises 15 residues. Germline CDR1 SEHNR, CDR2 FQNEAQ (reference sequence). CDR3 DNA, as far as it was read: TGTGCCAGCAGCTTACCACCTTACACCGATGAAAAA. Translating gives CASSLPPYTDEK. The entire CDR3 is CASSLPPYTDEKAFF.

The part of the CDR3 DNA that was read is TGCAGTGCTAACCCCGGGACAGGGTTTTGGACTGAG. Amino acids: CSANPGTGFWTE. The CDR3 reads in full as CSANPGTGFWTEQFF. The rearrangement joins TRBV20-1 to TRBJ2-1, with TRBD1 matching 9 bases. The read halts 3 residues ahead of the CDR3 end, with the missing end drawn from the germline J gene. Germline CDR1 is DFQATT and CDR2 is SNEGSKA (reference sequence). This CDR3 contains 15 residues. V shed 4 bases, J shed 9 bases, and the junction held 13 bases outside the gene matches.

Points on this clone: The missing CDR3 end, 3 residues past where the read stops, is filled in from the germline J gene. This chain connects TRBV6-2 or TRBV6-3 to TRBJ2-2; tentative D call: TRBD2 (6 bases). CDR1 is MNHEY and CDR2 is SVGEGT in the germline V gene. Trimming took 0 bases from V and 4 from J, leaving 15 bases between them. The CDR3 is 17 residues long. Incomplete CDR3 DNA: TGTGCCAGCAGTTACTCCCTTGAGACTAGAGGCACCGGGGAG. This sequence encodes CASSYSLETRGTGE. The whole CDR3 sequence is CASSYSLETRGTGELFF.